What follows are 22 T cell receptor beta chains derived from one specimen sequenced in a study of shared clonotypes between healthy human individuals. Clones were read by immunoSEQ multiplex PCR, and TCRdb kept only the in-frame ones, dropping some. This sample has under 2,500,000 clones; around 95% occur once, and the top ten carry 0.1% to 0.15%. Input material: naive CD4+ T cells sorted from blood. Subset given: CD45RA+ positively selected. All receptors derive from a man aged 18 to 30 in good health.

The V and J genes are TRBV6-1 and TRBJ2-7; D gene unclear. The CDR3 runs to 12 residues. Germline V gene lookup returns CDR1 MNHNS and CDR2 SASEGT. With 3 bases removed from V and 6 bases from J, the gap between germline ends came to 9 bases. CDR3 bases: TGTGCCAGCAGTGATCTCGGCTCCGAGCAGTACTTC. This sequence encodes CASSDLGSEQYF.

The rearrangement uses TRBV19 and TRBJ1-6; D unclear. The CDR3 runs 15 residues. Germline V lookup: CDR1 LNHDA, CDR2 SQIVND (reference sequence). With 2 bases removed from V and 8 bases from J, the gap between germline ends came to 13 bases. The CDR3 DNA follows: TGTGCCAGTAGTATAAGATCTTTAGGTGATTCACCCCTCCACTTT. Its protein product is CASSIRSLGDSPLHF.

The chain combines TRBV7-2 with TRBJ2-7; 7 bases map to TRBD1. The CDR3 length is 14 residues. The germline V gene encodes CDR1 SGHTA and CDR2 FQGNSA. The trim removed 2 bases at V and 6 bases at J, leaving 7 bases unmatched. CDR3 in DNA: TGTGCCAGCAGCTTATACAGGGGCAGCGGCGAGCAGTACTTC. It translates to CASSLYRGSGEQYF. The full variable domain, completed using reference TRBV7-2 and TRBJ2-7, is GAGVSQSPSNKVTEKGKDVELRCDPISGHTALYWYRQSLGQGLEFLIYFQGNSAPDKSGLPSDRFSAERTGGSVSTLTIQRTQQEDSAVYLCASSLYRGSGEQYFGPGTRLTVT.

This clone was observed a handful of times. The chain carries TRBV2 and TRBJ1-2; TRBD1 matches at 8 bases. The CDR3 is 14 amino acids. V gave up 6 bases and J gave up 0 bases; unmatched junction bases: 3. CDR1 is SNHLY and CDR2 is FYNNEI in the germline V gene. The CDR3 nucleotides are TGTGCCAGCAGGGACAGGGTAGCTAACTATGGCTACACCTTC. Protein sequence: CASRDRVANYGYTF.

Regarding this clone: The same CDR3 is also encoded by other DNA sequences in this sample. The chain recombines TRBV19 with TRBJ2-7; possibly TRBD1 for D (5 bases). The germline V gene encodes CDR1 LNHDA and CDR2 SQIVND (reference sequence). V lost 3 bases to trimming and J lost 2 bases, with 8 bases between them. CDR3 length equals 13 residues. CDR3 coding DNA: TGTGCCAGTAGTATTGCAGGGACCTACGAGCAGTACTTC. As protein: CASSIAGTYEQYF.

V usage is TRBV19 and J usage is TRBJ1-1; D gene ambiguous. This CDR3 comprises 13 residues. Trimming removed 1 base at V and 10 bases at J, with 13 bases between. Germline values: CDR1 LNHDA, CDR2 SQIVND (reference sequence). The CDR3 loop reads CASSIVAGPPAFF. CDR3 nucleotide sequence: TGTGCCAGTAGTATAGTGGCCGGTCCCCCAGCTTTCTTT.

Points on this clone: Other DNA sequences in the same sample also yield this CDR3. The V call is TRBV29-1, the J call TRBJ1-2; no clear D. Germline values: CDR1 SQVTM, CDR2 ANQGSEA. The CDR3 runs to 11 residues. V lost 4 bases to trimming and J lost 2 bases, with 5 bases between them. The CDR3 sequence is CSVAQNYGYTF. Here the CDR3 DNA reads TGCAGCGTTGCACAGAACTATGGCTACACCTTC.

The chain has TRBV6-6 and TRBJ1-2, with D perhaps TRBD1 (6 bases). CDR3 length: 13 amino acids. Trimming shortened V by 5 bases and J by 3 bases, and 10 bases separated the two germline ends. Germline V gene lookup returns CDR1 MNHNY and CDR2 SVGAGI (reference sequence). The CDR3 spells CASSPGVDYGYTF. The CDR3 DNA follows: TGTGCCAGCAGTCCAGGGGTAGACTATGGCTACACCTTC.

The chain uses TRBV6-5 and TRBJ1-6; 9 nucleotides align to TRBD1. Trimming cost V 5 bases and J 9 bases; bases outside gene matches: 5. Germline CDR1 is MNHEY and CDR2 is SVGAGI. CDR3 size: 14 residues. The CDR3 spells CASSKQGARSPLHF. The CDR3 coding sequence is TGTGCCAGCAGTAAACAGGGGGCGCGTTCACCCCTCCACTTT.

The chain links TRBV9 to TRBJ1-1, with 7 bases identical to TRBD1. The length of the CDR3 is 16 residues. Germline V gene lookup returns CDR1 SGDLS and CDR2 YYNGEE. With V trimmed by 2 bases and J by 3 bases, 10 bases remained unmatched. As DNA, the CDR3 is TGTGCCAGCAGCGTCGGTGAGGGGGCCATGGACACTGAAGCTTTCTTT. It encodes CASSVGEGAMDTEAFF. The full variable domain, rest sourced from reference TRBV9 and TRBJ1-1, is DSGVTQTPKHLITATGQRVTLRCSPRSGDLSVYWYQQSLDQGLQFLIQYYNGEERAKGNILERFSAQQFPDLHSELNLSSLELGDSALYFCASSVGEGAMDTEAFFGQGTRLTVV.

This clone was picked up one time. V usage is TRBV15 and J usage is TRBJ2-1, with TRBD2 as a possible D gene (5 bases). With 2 bases removed from V and 7 bases from J, the gap between germline ends came to 18 bases. Germline values: CDR1 LNHNV, CDR2 YYDKDF (reference sequence). The CDR3 length is 16 residues. CDR3 sequence (DNA): TGTGCCACCAGCAGATTGGGAGCATCGGTGGTGAATGAGCAGTTCTTC. This codes for CATSRLGASVVNEQFF.

The chain uses TRBV30 and TRBJ2-2; 9 bases are shared with TRBD1. The CDR3 runs 15 residues. Trimming removed 2 bases from V and 4 bases from J; junction bases left unmatched: 5. Per the germline V gene, CDR1 is GTSNPN and CDR2 is SVGIG (reference sequence). DNA for the CDR3: TGTGCCTGGAGTCTCACAGGGGGCGCCACCGGGGAGCTGTTTTTT. Translated: CAWSLTGGATGELFF.

The V gene is TRBV2, the J gene TRBJ2-7; unclear D gene. Trimming removed 7 bases from V and 0 bases from J, with 10 bases in between. Germline V gene sequence: CDR1 SNHLY, CDR2 FYNNEI. The CDR3 spans 13 residues. The DNA for the CDR3 is TGTGCCAGCAAGAAAGAGTTCTCCTACGAGCAGTACTTC. Its translation is CASKKEFSYEQYF.

The V and J genes are TRBV30 and TRBJ1-5; 7 positions agree with TRBD1. Germline values: CDR1 GTSNPN, CDR2 SVGIG (reference sequence). The V segment lost 2 bases and the J segment 4 bases; nucleotides outside the gene matches: 8. This CDR3 is 15 amino acids long. CDR3 in DNA: TGTGCCTGGAGTTTTTCCGGGACAGCTAATCAGCCCCAGCATTTT. Its protein is CAWSFSGTANQPQHF.

The rearrangement uses TRBV2 and TRBJ1-5; no clear D gene. V lost 0 bases and J 3 bases, leaving 6 bases between the germline ends. From germline, CDR1 is SNHLY and CDR2 FYNNEI. CDR3 length: 14 residues. DNA of the CDR3: TGTGCCAGCAGTGAAGCACGGATCAATCAGCCCCAGCATTTT. Amino acid sequence: CASSEARINQPQHF.

The chain recombines TRBV27 with TRBJ1-2; 9 bases line up with TRBD1. CDR3 size: 16 residues. Germline V gene lookup returns CDR1 MNHEY and CDR2 SMNVEV (reference sequence). The V gene end was trimmed by 0 bases and the J gene end by 4 bases; junction bases not matched to a gene: 6. In nucleotides, the CDR3 is TGTGCCAGCAGTTTATCCGGGACAGGGCCGACCTATGGCTACACCTTC. Protein sequence: CASSLSGTGPTYGYTF.

This clone is a singleton in its sample. The V gene is TRBV7-9, the J gene TRBJ2-2; D is perhaps TRBD1 (5 bases). Germline V CDR1 and CDR2: SEHNR, FQNEAQ (reference sequence). The CDR3 loop spans 14 amino acids. Trimming took off 4 bases at V and 8 bases at J, with 14 bases between the two ends. This chain's CDR3 is CASSYTEPGGELFF. Written as DNA, the CDR3 is TGTGCCAGCAGCTATACCGAACCAGGGGGGGAGCTGTTTTTT.

The V call is TRBV5-1, the J call TRBJ2-3; 8 bases fit TRBD1. The CDR3 runs to 16 residues. V gave up 5 bases and J gave up 0 bases; unmatched junction bases: 8. Germline V gives CDR1 SGHRS, CDR2 YFSETQ. The CDR3 DNA follows: TGCGCCAGCAGTCTTTGGGGACAGGACAGCACAGATACGCAGTATTTT. Protein sequence: CASSLWGQDSTDTQYF.

This chain joins TRBV5-4 and TRBJ2-7; TRBD2 matches 10 bases. The germline CDR1 and CDR2 sequences are SGHNT and YYREEE (reference sequence). Trimming removed 2 bases from V and 3 bases from J; junction bases left unmatched: 5. There are 15 residues in the CDR3. CDR3 bases: TGTGCCAGCAGCTTCACTAGCGGGATCTTCTACGAGCAGTACTTC. This encodes CASSFTSGIFYEQYF.

The chain recombines TRBV30 with TRBJ1-3; D ambiguous. CDR1 and CDR2 (germline): GTSNPN, SVGIG (reference sequence). The V end lost 0 bases, the J end lost 6 bases, and 9 bases lay between the germline ends. This CDR3 comprises 13 residues. The CDR3 coding sequence is TGTGCCTGGAGTGTAATTGGGGAAAACACCATATATTTT. This encodes CAWSVIGENTIYF.

The gene calls are TRBV11-3 and TRBJ1-2, with D possibly TRBD1 on 5 matching bases. The CDR3 loop spans 13 amino acids. V lost 4 bases, J lost 8 bases, and 14 bases lay in between. Germline V CDR1 and CDR2: SGHNT, YENEEA. In DNA, the CDR3 is TGTGCCAGCAGCTATGGGACTGGGGAAGGCTACACCTTC. Protein: CASSYGTGEGYTF.

CDR3 coding DNA: TGTGCCAGCAGTCCTCCGGGACTAGACTCCGGTGAGCAGTTCTTC. Protein product: CASSPPGLDSGEQFF. V and J are TRBV28 and TRBJ2-1, with 8 nucleotides matching TRBD2. The CDR3 extends over 15 amino acids. V lost 5 bases to trimming and J lost 9 bases; unmatched junction nucleotides: 12. CDR1 and CDR2 from the germline V gene are MDHEN and SYDVKM.